The clone carrying this T cell receptor (beta chain) showed up many times. Antigen specificity is unknown. The data are from a study of CD8+CD57+ T cells in acquired aplastic anemia. Study overall: Isolated CD4+ and CD8+ cells, once sorted, yielded DNA averaging roughly 3 ug. General observations from the study: Any difference that existed in CD8+ Simpson's diversity between patients and controls was not significant.

Both TCR beta VDJ combination and CDR3 sequence profiling were carried out. Genomic DNA was the template for this profiling. TCRdb fed the reads into MiXCR, producing one record per CDR3 protein. The sample records 110,000 or so distinct CDR3 sequences, roughly 50% being singletons. Sequencing was carried out using sorted CD4+, CD8+, or CD8+CD57+ T cells (not recorded which) from PBMCs. The clonotype was recovered from a human donor in good health, serving as a control.

The CDR3 here is CASSQDPASGANQYF. The CDR3 coding sequence is TGTGCCAGCAGCCAAGATCCCGCTAGCGGGGCGAATCAGTACTTC. The chain uses TRBV4-2 and TRBJ2-7; 9 positions match TRBD2. The junction had 10 bases not matched to a gene; V was cut back by 0 bases and J by 10 bases. Germline values: CDR1 LGHNA, CDR2 YNFKEQ. CDR3 length equals 15 residues.